One and the same sample provided the 31 T cell receptor beta chains below, sequenced in a study of T-cell reconstitution after alpha-beta-depleted transplantation in children. The TCRbeta library incorporated unique molecular identifiers. TCRdb itself ran the PCR reads through MiXCR, one entry per CDR3 protein. The sample contains 600,000 to 700,000 distinct CDR3 sequences, roughly 17% of which appear only once. Source: PBMCs from the stem cell graft donor, taken from the stem cell graft. The source of these receptors is a human donor who donated a stem cell graft to a child with acute myeloid leukemia.

V gene TRBV27 combines with J gene TRBJ2-1; 10 bases fit TRBD2. Germline lookup yields CDR1 MNHEY and CDR2 SMNVEV (reference sequence). The CDR3 is made up of 14 amino acids. Germline trimming cut 9 bases from V and 7 bases from J; bases unmatched to any gene: 9. The CDR3 spells CASLSGGNMNEQFF. The CDR3 DNA follows: TGTGCCAGTCTTAGCGGGGGGAATATGAATGAGCAGTTCTTC.

This chain connects TRBV9 to TRBJ2-1; no firm D call. V lost 0 bases, J lost 8 bases, and 9 bases lay in between. This CDR3 spans 13 amino acids. Germline CDR1 SGDLS, CDR2 YYNGEE. CDR3 DNA sequence: TGTGCCAGCAGCGTAGCTGTGGCGGATGAGCAGTTCTTC. It specifies CASSVAVADEQFF.

This clonotype has more than one count but fewer than ten. CDR3 loop: CASSLHHPAYEQYF. DNA of the CDR3: TGTGCCAGCAGTTTACATCACCCGGCCTACGAGCAGTACTTC. The J gene is TRBJ2-7, the V gene TRBV6-2 or TRBV6-3; D is unclear. The CDR3 length is 14 residues. Between the trimmed V and J ends, which lost 4 bases and 2 bases, there was a span of 12 bases. The germline V gene encodes CDR1 MNHEY and CDR2 SVGEGT.

This rearrangement joins TRBV21-1 to TRBJ2-3. TRBV21-1 is a pseudogene segment. The CDR3 totals 18 residues. CDR3 in amino acids: CASSKCRFRPLPTDTQYF. In nucleotides, the CDR3 is TGTGCCAGCAGCAAATGCCGTTTCCGACCACTACCAACAGATACGCAGTATTTT.

This clonotype came up many times. The chain combines TRBV20-1 with TRBJ1-5, with a tentative D call TRBD1 (5 bases). The length of the CDR3 is 14 residues. Germline CDR1 reads DFQATT; CDR2 reads SNEGSKA (reference sequence). The germline V and J ends were trimmed by 6 bases and 2 bases, with 14 bases remaining between them. The CDR3 DNA follows: TGCAGTGCGCGGCCGGGGGGTGGCAATCAGCCCCAGCATTTT. Translating gives CSARPGGGNQPQHF.

This clonotype was seen many times. The gene calls are TRBV25-1 and TRBJ1-1; TRBD1 matches at 10 bases. CDR1 is MGHDK and CDR2 is SYGVNS in the germline V gene. The V and J ends lost 4 bases and 5 bases, in that order; junction bases with no gene match: 4. The length of the CDR3 is 14 residues. The CDR3 reads CASSGGQGMTEAFF. DNA for the CDR3: TGTGCCAGCAGTGGGGGACAGGGGATGACTGAAGCTTTCTTT.

The sample holds a few counts of this clonotype. The chain joins TRBV5-1 to TRBJ2-1; 12 nucleotides agree with TRBD2. Germline V gene data show CDR1 as SGHRS and CDR2 as YFSETQ. The ends lost 0 bases at V and 10 bases at J; junction bases unmatched: 8. This CDR3 is 16 amino acids long. The CDR3 loop reads CASSLVASGGAREQFF. The CDR3 region has the DNA TGCGCCAGCAGCTTGGTGGCTAGCGGGGGGGCCCGGGAGCAGTTCTTC.

This clonotype was recorded at least ten times. This chain uses TRBV5-1 with TRBJ2-7; TRBD2 matches 7 bases. CDR3 length: 17 residues. The trim removed 0 bases at V and 0 bases at J, leaving 9 bases unmatched. Germline CDR1 and CDR2: SGHRS and YFSETQ. CDR3 residues: CASSLAKVAGDSYEQYF. The CDR3 nucleotides read TGCGCCAGCAGCTTGGCCAAGGTTGCGGGGGACTCCTACGAGCAGTACTTC.

There are a few counts of this clonotype. CDR3: CATSRERVTGTPNEQFF. The CDR3 nucleotides are TGTGCCACCAGCAGGGAACGTGTCACCGGGACTCCGAATGAGCAGTTCTTC. The gene calls are TRBV15 and TRBJ2-1; TRBD2 is a possible D gene (6 bases). Germline V CDR1 and CDR2: LNHNV, YYDKDF (reference sequence). CDR3 length: 17 residues. Trimming took off 3 bases at V and 7 bases at J, with 22 bases between the two ends.

In this sample, this clonotype turned up many times. The J gene is TRBJ2-7, the V gene TRBV20-1; no clear D gene. CDR1 and CDR2 (germline): DFQATT, SNEGSKA (reference sequence). The CDR3 has 13 amino acids. V was shortened by 0 bases and J by 3 bases, with 9 bases between the two germline ends. The CDR3 spells CSARDTENYEQYV. The CDR3 DNA follows: TGCAGTGCTAGAGATACAGAAAACTACGAGCAGTACGTC.

At least ten counts were recorded for this clonotype. This chain joins TRBV13 and TRBJ2-3; D gene uncertain. Trimming removed 9 bases at V and 1 base at J, with 11 bases between. The CDR3 length is 13 residues. Germline CDR1 is PRHDT and CDR2 is FYEKMQ (reference sequence). In nucleotides, the CDR3 is TGTGCCAGTTCGCCTTCGGGCACAGATACGCAGTATTTT. It codes for CASSPSGTDTQYF.

V usage is TRBV7-9 and J usage is TRBJ2-3; 12 bases align to TRBD2. Germline trimming cut 2 bases from V and 3 bases from J; bases unmatched to any gene: 6. This CDR3 region has 17 residues. CDR1 SEHNR and CDR2 FQNEAQ come from the germline V gene (reference sequence). CDR3 bases: TGTGCCAGCAGCTTATCACCCACTAGCGGGGGGACAGATACGCAGTATTTT. This gives the protein CASSLSPTSGGTDTQYF. The entire variable domain, with the rest obtained from reference TRBV7-9 and TRBJ2-3, is as follows: DTGVSQNPRHKITKRGQNVTFRCDPISEHNRLYWYRQTLGQGPEFLTYFQNEAQLEKSRLLSDRFSAERPKGSFSTLEIQRTEQGDSAMYLCASSLSPTSGGTDTQYFGPGTRLTVL.

This clonotype has a handful of counts. The J gene is TRBJ2-5, the V gene TRBV13; 11 bases line up with TRBD1. Germline V gives CDR1 PRHDT, CDR2 FYEKMQ (reference sequence). The CDR3 loop spans 17 amino acids. V gave up 8 bases and J gave up 3 bases; unmatched junction bases: 14. The CDR3 loop reads CASRTTSGQGAEETQYF. In DNA, the CDR3 is TGTGCCAGCCGAACGACCTCCGGACAGGGGGCCGAAGAGACCCAGTACTTC.

This chain connects TRBV12-3 or TRBV12-4 to TRBJ1-2; no definite D call. The CDR3 spans 12 residues. V was cut by 6 bases and J by 8 bases, with 13 bases left in between. The DNA of the CDR3 is TGTGCCAGCAGCCCTGGCATCGGGGGCTACACCTTC. This sequence encodes CASSPGIGGYTF.

This clonotype showed up just a few times. The chain joins TRBV4-1 to TRBJ1-1; D uncertain. This CDR3 is 12 amino acids long. Trimming removed 5 bases from V and 4 bases from J, with 8 bases in between. Germline assignment: CDR1 MGHRA and CDR2 YSYEKL. The CDR3 coding sequence is TGCGCCAGCAGCGGAGGGTCCACTGAAGCTTTCTTT. Translated: CASSGGSTEAFF.

The chain links TRBV7-6 to TRBJ1-3; D is ambiguous. This CDR3 region has 17 residues. V was trimmed by 2 bases and J by 0 bases, leaving 14 bases between them. Germline CDR1 SGHVS, CDR2 FNYEAQ. The CDR3 coding sequence is TGTGCCAGCAGCTTATCCCCGAACTTCTACTCTGGAAACACCATATATTTT. Protein product: CASSLSPNFYSGNTIYF.

The rearrangement links TRBV25-1 to TRBJ2-7; the D gene is possibly TRBD1 (6 bases). Germline V gives CDR1 MGHDK, CDR2 SYGVNS. There are 15 residues in the CDR3. Trimming left V 4 bases short and J 4 bases short, with 17 bases between. The chain's CDR3 is CASSGLLGQGYEQYF. In DNA, the CDR3 is TGTGCCAGCAGTGGATTATTAGGGCAGGGGTACGAGCAGTACTTC.

This clonotype was picked up a small number of times. The J gene is TRBJ2-1, the V gene TRBV4-3; no clear D gene. Looked up from germline, CDR1 is LGHNA and CDR2 is YSLEER. Trimming removed 0 bases from V and 7 bases from J, with 7 bases in between. CDR3 size: 13 residues. In DNA form, the CDR3 reads TGCGCCAGCAGCCAAGAGAGGCGAAATGAGCAGTTCTTC. It is translated as CASSQERRNEQFF.

The table lists this clonotype with a few counts. The gene calls are TRBV28 and TRBJ2-1; 8 bases align to TRBD1. The CDR3 is 14 residues long. The germline CDR1 and CDR2 sequences are MDHEN and SYDVKM. V dropped 1 base and J dropped 10; count of bases not matched to a gene: 6. The CDR3 coding sequence is TGTGCCAGCAGTTTATTGGACAGGGCAGGGGAGCAGTTCTTC. Amino acid sequence: CASSLLDRAGEQFF.

This clonotype was counted ten times or more. The junction shows a germline mismatch at one end, possibly a read error. The chain joins TRBV7-2 to TRBJ2-7; 7 bases fit TRBD1. The CDR3 has 12 residues. The germline V gene has CDR1 SGHTA and CDR2 FQGNSA. The CDR3 spells CASSPSRGQVHF. The CDR3 region has the DNA TGTGCCAGCAGCCCGTCCCGCGGACAGGTGCATTTC.

The table lists this clonotype with many counts. This chain joins TRBV20-1 and TRBJ2-5, with TRBD2 as a possible D gene (6 bases). The ends were cut back, 6 bases at V and 1 base at J, with 15 bases in the middle. Germline-derived CDR1 and CDR2 are DFQATT and SNEGSKA (reference sequence). This CDR3 is 14 amino acids long. The CDR3 here is CSAGGAGLQETQYF. Here the CDR3 DNA reads TGCAGTGCGGGAGGAGCAGGGCTCCAAGAGACCCAGTACTTC.

This clonotype was detected many times. The chain carries TRBV20-1 and TRBJ2-1, with TRBD2 identical over 9 bases. Losses at the gene ends were 1 base for V and 4 bases for J; bases not matched to a gene: 8. The CDR3 has 16 amino acids. CDR1 and CDR2 (germline): DFQATT, SNEGSKA (reference sequence). The CDR3 DNA reads TGCAGTGCTAGAGCCTGGCGGGGGGGCAGTTACAATGAGCAGTTCTTC. As protein: CSARAWRGGSYNEQFF.

This clonotype was observed a few times. CDR3 residues: CASSRVGVYNEQFF. In nucleotides, the CDR3 is TGTGCCAGCTCCCGGGTGGGGGTTTACAATGAGCAGTTCTTC. The chain carries TRBV6-5 and TRBJ2-1, with D tentatively TRBD1 or TRBD2 (5 bases each). CDR3 size: 14 residues. Trimming stripped 8 bases from V and 4 bases from J, with 15 bases between. CDR1 is MNHEY, CDR2 SVGAGI, per germline.

This clonotype has just a few counts. This chain connects TRBV20-1 to TRBJ1-2, with D hard to call. Germline V lookup: CDR1 DFQATT, CDR2 SNEGSKA (reference sequence). The CDR3 has 12 amino acids. V was cut by 0 bases and J by 2 bases, with 4 bases left in between. CDR3 protein: CSARDHNYGYTF. The DNA for the CDR3 is TGCAGTGCTAGAGACCACAACTATGGCTACACCTTC.

Comments on this clonotype: The germline gene is not matched at one end of the junction; a read error may be the cause. The CDR3 spells CASGFGYDEQYF. The CDR3 coding sequence is TGTGCCAGCGGCTTCGGGTACGACGAGCAGTACTTC. The rearrangement links TRBV7-6 to TRBJ2-7; D is uncertain. The CDR3 covers 12 residues. CDR1 SGHVS and CDR2 FNYEAQ come from the germline V gene.

As regards this clonotype: At one end the junction does not follow the germline gene, possibly because of a read error. V and J are TRBV15 and TRBJ2-5, with D perhaps TRBD2 (6 bases). The CDR3 runs 14 residues. The germline V gene encodes CDR1 LNHNV and CDR2 YYDKDF (reference sequence). CDR3 sequence (DNA): TGTGCCACCAGCAGAGGGGACTCGCAAGGGACCCAGTACTTC. It codes for CATSRGDSQGTQYF. Supplemented by reference TRBV15 and TRBJ2-5, the full variable domain reads DAMVIQNPRYQVTQFGKPVTLSCSQTLNHNVMYWYQQKSSQAPKLLFHYYDKDFNNEADTPDNFQSRRPNTSFCFLDIRSPGLGDTAMYLCATSRGDSQGTQYFGPGTRLLVL.

This clonotype was observed a few times. The chain employs TRBV9 and TRBJ2-3, with D tentatively TRBD2 (5 bases). There are 16 residues in the CDR3. CDR1 is SGDLS and CDR2 is YYNGEE in the germline V gene. V was cut by 0 bases and J by 3 bases, with 14 bases left in between. CDR3 coding DNA: TGTGCCAGCAGCGTAGTTCCAAGCGGAAGAACAGATACGCAGTATTTT. Amino acid sequence: CASSVVPSGRTDTQYF.

This sequence joins TRBV29-1 and TRBJ2-1; D is ambiguous. Germline lookup yields CDR1 SQVTM and CDR2 ANQGSEA. The CDR3 extends over 13 amino acids. V lost 3 bases to trimming and J lost 7 bases, with 13 bases between them. CDR3 sequence reads: CSVDLTYGNEQFF. Written as DNA, the CDR3 is TGCAGCGTTGATCTGACTTACGGGAATGAGCAGTTCTTC.

The chain has TRBV9 and TRBJ2-7; 9 positions match TRBD1. The germline CDR1 and CDR2 sequences are SGDLS and YYNGEE. V was pared by 4 bases and J by 1 base, with 3 bases of the junction left unmatched. The CDR3 runs 14 residues. In DNA form, the CDR3 reads TGTGCCAGCAGCAGTGACAGGGGGTCCTACGAGCAGTACTTC. Translating it yields CASSSDRGSYEQYF.

This clonotype has ten or more counts. The chain carries TRBV20-1 and TRBJ2-1; D unresolved. The CDR3 loop spans 11 amino acids. The germline gives CDR1 DFQATT, CDR2 SNEGSKA (reference sequence). V lost 6 bases and J 0 bases, leaving 3 bases between the germline ends. CDR3 sequence (DNA): TGCAGTGCCGACTCCTACAATGAGCAGTTCTTC. Translated, it gives CSADSYNEQFF.

This clonotype occurred many times. CDR3 amino acids: CSARFPWLAESTDTQYF. The CDR3 bases are TGCAGTGCTAGATTCCCCTGGCTAGCGGAGAGCACAGATACGCAGTATTTT. The chain is built from TRBV20-1 and TRBJ2-3, with 7 positions matching TRBD2. The junction had 11 bases not matched to a gene; V was cut back by 2 bases and J by 0 bases. Germline loops: CDR1 DFQATT, CDR2 SNEGSKA (reference sequence). CDR3 length: 17 amino acids.